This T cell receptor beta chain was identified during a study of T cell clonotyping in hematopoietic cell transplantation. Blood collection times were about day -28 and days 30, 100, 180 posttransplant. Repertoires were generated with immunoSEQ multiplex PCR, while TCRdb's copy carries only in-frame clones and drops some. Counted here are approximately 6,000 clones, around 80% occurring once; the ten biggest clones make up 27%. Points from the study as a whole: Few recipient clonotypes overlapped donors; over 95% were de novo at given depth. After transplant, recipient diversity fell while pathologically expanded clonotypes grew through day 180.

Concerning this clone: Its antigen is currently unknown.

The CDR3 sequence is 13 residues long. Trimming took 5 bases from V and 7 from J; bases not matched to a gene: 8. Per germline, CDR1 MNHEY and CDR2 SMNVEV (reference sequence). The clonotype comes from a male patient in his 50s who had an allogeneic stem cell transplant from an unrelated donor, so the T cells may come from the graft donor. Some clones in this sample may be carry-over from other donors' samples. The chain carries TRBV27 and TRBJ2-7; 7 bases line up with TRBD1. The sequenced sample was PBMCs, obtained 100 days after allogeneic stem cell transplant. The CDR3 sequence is CASSTTGAGEQYF. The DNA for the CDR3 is TGTGCCAGCAGTACAACAGGGGCTGGGGAGCAGTACTTC.